The 28 T cell receptor beta chains in this list originate from one sample, sequenced in a study of blood T cell repertoires in COVID-19. Measured with immunoSEQ multiplex PCR; TCRdb has only the in-frame clones, and not every one. In the table there are about 210,000 clones, 88% of which are singletons. The sequenced sample was peripheral blood. Receptors were obtained from a man between 65 and 85 years old with acute or convalescent COVID-19.

The chain joins TRBV18 to TRBJ1-1, with D perhaps TRBD1 (5 bases). The CDR3 is 16 residues long. The germline V gene has CDR1 KGHSH and CDR2 LQKENI. The ends were cut back, 2 bases at V and 0 bases at J, with 13 bases in the middle. The CDR3 reads CASSPGGTRMNTEAFF. The CDR3, as DNA: TGTGCCAGCTCACCAGGGGGGACGCGAATGAACACTGAAGCTTTCTTT.

V gene TRBV7-2 combines with J gene TRBJ1-2; D perhaps matches TRBD1 (6 bases). This CDR3 spans 16 amino acids. The germline gives CDR1 SGHTA, CDR2 FQGNSA. The germline V and J ends were trimmed by 2 bases and 4 bases, with 17 bases remaining between them. The CDR3 DNA reads TGTGCCAGCAGCTTAAATCAGGTTGGGGGCATCTATGGCTACACCTTC. Protein: CASSLNQVGGIYGYTF. Supplemented by reference TRBV7-2 and TRBJ1-2, the full variable domain reads GAGVSQSPSNKVTEKGKDVELRCDPISGHTALYWYRQSLGQGLEFLIYFQGNSAPDKSGLPSDRFSAERTGGSVSTLTIQRTQQEDSAVYLCASSLNQVGGIYGYTFGSGTRLTVV.

V gene TRBV4-2 combines with J gene TRBJ2-2; D might be TRBD2 (6 bases). Trimming shortened V by 0 bases and J by 4 bases, and 12 bases separated the two germline ends. The germline V gene encodes CDR1 LGHNA and CDR2 YNFKEQ. The length of the CDR3 is 16 residues. The CDR3 loop is CASSQDPGEGTGELFF. DNA for the CDR3: TGTGCCAGCAGCCAAGATCCGGGAGAAGGCACCGGGGAGCTGTTTTTT.

The chain employs TRBV6-2 or TRBV6-3 and TRBJ1-5, with TRBD1 matching 7 bases. CDR3 length: 21 amino acids. V shed 2 bases, J shed 0 bases, and the junction held 19 bases outside the gene matches. Per the germline V gene, CDR1 is MNHEY and CDR2 is SVGEGT. The CDR3 bases are TGTGCCAGCAGTTACGGATTAGTTGGTGGGACAGTTAAAAATAGCAATCAGCCCCAGCATTTT. Its protein product is CASSYGLVGGTVKNSNQPQHF.

The chain has TRBV6-5 and TRBJ1-4; D gene ambiguous. The CDR3 consists of 13 residues. The germline V gene encodes CDR1 MNHEY and CDR2 SVGAGI. Trimming removed 6 bases at V and 8 bases at J, with 13 bases between. CDR3 bases: TGTGCCAGCAGCCAAGAGGCGGGCGAAAAACTGTTTTTT. Translated, it gives CASSQEAGEKLFF.

This clone was seen only once. The CDR3 DNA follows: TGTGCCAGCAGCTCCGGACAGGGAGGGCGCCCCTACGAGCAGTACTTC. Translated: CASSSGQGGRPYEQYF. The rearrangement uses TRBV9 and TRBJ2-7; D is perhaps TRBD1 (8 bases). CDR3 size: 16 residues. V was shortened by 4 bases and J by 2 bases, with 19 bases between the two germline ends. Germline loops: CDR1 SGDLS, CDR2 YYNGEE.

Remarks on this clone: The same CDR3 can be traced to other DNA sequences in this sample. The genes are TRBV18 and TRBJ1-5; 8 nucleotides match TRBD1. Germline trimming cut 5 bases from V and 0 bases from J; bases unmatched to any gene: 3. Germline V gene data show CDR1 as KGHSH and CDR2 as LQKENI. CDR3 size: 15 residues. CDR3: CASSLQGASNQPQHF. The DNA of the CDR3 is TGTGCCAGCTCATTGCAGGGGGCTAGCAATCAGCCCCAGCATTTT.

This chain uses TRBV7-6 with TRBJ2-3; 10 bases match TRBD2. V lost 3 bases to trimming and J lost 4 bases; unmatched junction nucleotides: 4. CDR1 is SGHVS and CDR2 is FNYEAQ in the germline V gene. CDR3 size: 15 residues. The CDR3: CASSLLAGDSDTQYF. The CDR3 DNA reads as TGTGCCAGCAGCTTGCTAGCGGGAGACTCAGATACGCAGTATTTT.

This chain connects TRBV6-4 to TRBJ2-7; no definite D call. The V end lost 4 bases, the J end lost 4 bases, and 14 bases lay between the germline ends. Per germline, CDR1 MRHNA and CDR2 SNTAGT. The CDR3 runs 14 residues. The CDR3 spells CASSAGDAEYEQYF. DNA of the CDR3: TGTGCCAGCAGTGCTGGAGATGCGGAATACGAGCAGTACTTC.

The chain employs TRBV7-2 and TRBJ2-2; no clear D. Germline V gives CDR1 SGHTA, CDR2 FQGNSA. The CDR3 runs to 13 residues. V gave up 3 bases and J gave up 3 bases, with 5 bases separating them. The CDR3 bases are TGTGCCAGCAGCTTCAGATACACCGGGGAGCTGTTTTTT. Translating gives CASSFRYTGELFF.

This chain joins TRBV7-9 and TRBJ2-7; D is undetermined. The length of the CDR3 is 13 residues. The germline V and J ends were trimmed by 0 bases and 6 bases, with 9 bases remaining between them. Germline lookup yields CDR1 SEHNR and CDR2 FQNEAQ (reference sequence). The CDR3 spells CASSLAVSSEQYF. The CDR3 nucleotides are TGTGCCAGCAGCTTAGCTGTGTCTAGCGAGCAGTACTTC. Full variable domain (outside the CDR3, taken from reference TRBV7-9 and TRBJ2-7): DTGVSQNPRHKITKRGQNVTFRCDPISEHNRLYWYRQTLGQGPEFLTYFQNEAQLEKSRLLSDRFSAERPKGSFSTLEIQRTEQGDSAMYLCASSLAVSSEQYFGPGTRLTVT.

This clone turned up a few times. The chain is built from TRBV7-8 and TRBJ1-1; 11 nucleotides agree with TRBD1. The ends lost 0 bases at V and 6 bases at J; junction bases unmatched: 3. This CDR3 is built from 15 residues. CDR1 and CDR2 (germline): SGHVS, FQNEAQ. The CDR3 region has the DNA TGTGCCAGCAGCTTAGCGGGGGGACAGGGGGCTGAAGCTTTCTTT. It specifies CASSLAGGQGAEAFF.

The rearrangement joins TRBV9 to TRBJ2-1; unclear D gene. The CDR3 is 13 residues long. V lost 5 bases and J 5 bases, leaving 11 bases between the germline ends. The germline V gene has CDR1 SGDLS and CDR2 YYNGEE. This CDR3 reads CASSSSYDNEQFF. The CDR3 DNA sequence: TGTGCCAGCAGTTCAAGCTACGACAATGAGCAGTTCTTC.

The V gene is TRBV27, the J gene TRBJ2-7; D unclear. Germline V gene sequence: CDR1 MNHEY, CDR2 SMNVEV (reference sequence). The CDR3 covers 16 residues. V was pared by 5 bases and J by 1 base, with 18 bases between. The CDR3 reads CASSPHYTVQSYEQYF. DNA for the CDR3: TGTGCCAGCAGTCCCCATTACACCGTCCAGTCCTACGAGCAGTACTTC.

The chain has TRBV28 and TRBJ2-7; possibly TRBD1 for D (5 bases). The V end lost 5 bases, the J end lost 6 bases, and 23 bases lay between the germline ends. This CDR3 has 16 residues. The germline gives CDR1 MDHEN, CDR2 SYDVKM. The DNA of the CDR3 is TGTGCCAGCAGTCCCCAGGGCAGCGCGGTGTTTTCCGAGCAGTACTTC. Amino acids: CASSPQGSAVFSEQYF.

The rearrangement uses TRBV13 and TRBJ2-3; 9 bases fit TRBD1. Trimming cost V 4 bases and J 5 bases; bases outside gene matches: 7. The CDR3 extends over 15 amino acids. Germline V gene sequence: CDR1 PRHDT, CDR2 FYEKMQ (reference sequence). The CDR3 region has the DNA TGTGCCAGCAGCTCATCCGACAGGGGGATAGATACGCAGTATTTT. Translating it yields CASSSSDRGIDTQYF.

This clone was recorded many times. This chain uses TRBV7-3 with TRBJ1-1; tentative D call: TRBD1 (6 bases). CDR3 size: 17 residues. The V end was cut by 5 bases, the J end by 0 bases, with 19 bases between. CDR1 SGHTA and CDR2 FQGTGA come from the germline V gene. CDR3 loop: CASSLRPGTFMNTEAFF. The CDR3 DNA is TGTGCCAGCAGCCTACGTCCCGGGACATTTATGAACACTGAAGCTTTCTTT.

The chain recombines TRBV7-9 with TRBJ1-1; no clear D. V was clipped by 3 bases and J by 1 base, with 9 bases between them. Germline CDR1 and CDR2: SEHNR and FQNEAQ (reference sequence). This CDR3 is built from 14 residues. CDR3 in DNA: TGTGCCAGCAGCTTCGGATCGGGGAACACTGAAGCTTTCTTT. It translates to CASSFGSGNTEAFF.

The V call is TRBV6-5, the J call TRBJ1-2; tentative D call: TRBD1 (6 bases). CDR3 length equals 15 residues. Between the trimmed V and J ends, which lost 4 bases and 0 bases, there was a span of 12 bases. Germline V gene data show CDR1 as MNHEY and CDR2 as SVGAGI. CDR3 region: CASSFWTDSNYGYTF. CDR3 DNA: TGTGCCAGCAGTTTTTGGACAGACTCTAACTATGGCTACACCTTC.

This clone was seen a few times. V gene TRBV9 combines with J gene TRBJ2-1; D ambiguous. V gave up 4 bases and J gave up 2 bases, with 13 bases separating them. CDR1 and CDR2 (germline): SGDLS, YYNGEE. CDR3 length: 15 amino acids. CDR3 bases: TGTGCCAGCAGCCCCATTTTGGGCGCCTACAATGAGCAGTTCTTC. Residues: CASSPILGAYNEQFF.

The chain is built from TRBV6-6 and TRBJ2-1; TRBD1 agrees at 9 bases. Looked up from germline, CDR1 is MNHNY and CDR2 is SVGAGI (reference sequence). Trimming removed 5 bases from V and 0 bases from J; junction bases left unmatched: 5. The CDR3 is 16 residues long. CDR3 sequence: CASSRQGVSSYNEQFF. The CDR3 DNA reads TGTGCCAGCAGTCGACAGGGGGTAAGCTCCTACAATGAGCAGTTCTTC.

V gene TRBV5-1 combines with J gene TRBJ2-7; 7 bases agree with TRBD1. V lost 6 bases, J lost 4 bases, and 4 bases stayed unmatched. The CDR3 covers 12 residues. Germline values: CDR1 SGHRS, CDR2 YFSETQ. CDR3 in amino acids: CASTGTEYEQYF. CDR3 nucleotides: TGCGCCAGCACCGGGACAGAATACGAGCAGTACTTC.

Only one count was recorded for this clone. V usage is TRBV6-5 and J usage is TRBJ2-5, with a tentative D call TRBD1 (5 bases). Trimming removed 0 bases from V and 4 bases from J, with 9 bases in between. In germline, CDR1 is MNHEY, CDR2 SVGAGI. This CDR3 has 14 residues. CDR3 region: CASSYSYQGETQYF. Written as DNA, the CDR3 is TGTGCCAGCAGTTACTCGTATCAGGGAGAGACCCAGTACTTC.

This clone came up a few times. CDR3 sequence: CASSDSGISNQPQHF. The CDR3 nucleotides are TGTGCCAGCAGCGACTCAGGGATTAGCAATCAGCCCCAGCATTTT. The V gene is TRBV7-9, the J gene TRBJ1-5; tentatively, D is TRBD1 (5 bases). Germline lookup yields CDR1 SEHNR and CDR2 FQNEAQ (reference sequence). With 5 bases removed from V and 0 bases from J, the gap between germline ends came to 11 bases. This CDR3 contains 15 residues.

The chain couples TRBV4-2 to TRBJ2-7; 8 bases align to TRBD1. The germline V gene has CDR1 LGHNA and CDR2 YNFKEQ. This CDR3 contains 15 residues. V dropped 0 bases and J dropped 6; count of bases not matched to a gene: 7. CDR3 DNA sequence: TGTGCCAGCAGCCAAGAAGGCACAGGGGGGTTCGAGCAGTACTTC. Translation: CASSQEGTGGFEQYF.

This chain joins TRBV18 and TRBJ1-2, with a possible D match to TRBD1 (5 bases). The V gene's germline CDR1 is KGHSH and CDR2 LQKENI. The CDR3 loop spans 16 amino acids. Deletions cut 3 bases from V and 5 bases from J, with 19 bases between. CDR3 in amino acids: CASSPASQGSLYGYTF. CDR3 nucleotide sequence: TGTGCCAGCTCACCCGCTTCGCAGGGATCTCTGTATGGCTACACCTTC.

The gene calls are TRBV6-5 and TRBJ1-4; no clear D gene. This CDR3 contains 13 residues. CDR1 is MNHEY and CDR2 is SVGAGI in the germline V gene. Trimming removed 3 bases at V and 4 bases at J, with 6 bases between. CDR3 residues: CASSYDSNEKLFF. Here the CDR3 DNA reads TGTGCCAGCAGTTATGATAGTAATGAAAAACTGTTTTTT.

This clone was observed a few times. This chain uses TRBV19 with TRBJ1-1, with D maybe TRBD1 (6 bases). Germline V lookup: CDR1 LNHDA, CDR2 SQIVND (reference sequence). The CDR3 consists of 18 residues. With 1 base removed from V and 0 bases from J, the gap between germline ends came to 18 bases. The CDR3 sequence: CASSIASNRVSMNTEAFF. For the CDR3, the DNA is TGTGCCAGTAGTATAGCTTCAAACAGGGTCTCCATGAACACTGAAGCTTTCTTT.